These 24 T cell receptor beta chains share one sample of origin, sequenced in a study of blood T cell repertoires in COVID-19. Generated by immunoSEQ multiplex PCR, the TCRdb table keeps only in-frame clones and is missing some. The repertoire consists of approximately 130,000 clones, with less than 90% occurring once and the leading ten covering over 15%. The sequenced material came from PBMCs or T cells enriched from blood (not recorded which). These receptors were obtained from a man aged 30 to 45 who had recovered from COVID-19.

This chain uses TRBV5-4 with TRBJ2-5; 7 positions match TRBD1. The germline gives CDR1 SGHNT, CDR2 YYREEE (reference sequence). This CDR3 is 14 amino acids long. V dropped 4 bases and J dropped 2; count of bases not matched to a gene: 5. In DNA, the CDR3 is TGTGCCAGCAGCCCGGCAGGGGGACAAGAGACCCAGTACTTC. This encodes CASSPAGGQETQYF.

The chain uses TRBV19 and TRBJ2-7; 11 positions agree with TRBD1. The CDR3 runs 16 residues. With V trimmed by 1 base and J by 2 bases, 4 bases remained unmatched. In germline, CDR1 is LNHDA, CDR2 SQIVND (reference sequence). CDR3 residues: CASSIAWTGGPYEQYF. Written as DNA, the CDR3 is TGTGCCAGTAGTATAGCCTGGACAGGGGGCCCCTACGAGCAGTACTTC.

The chain carries TRBV29-1 and TRBJ2-3; 9 nucleotides match TRBD1. The ends lost 8 bases at V and 4 bases at J; junction bases unmatched: 4. The germline gives CDR1 SQVTM, CDR2 ANQGSEA. This CDR3 region has 12 residues. CDR3 protein: CSSGQGADTQYF. Written as DNA, the CDR3 is TGCAGCTCGGGACAGGGAGCAGATACGCAGTATTTT.

Worth noting for this clone: Other DNA sequences within the sample encode an identical CDR3. V usage is TRBV5-5 and J usage is TRBJ1-2; D unclear. Germline lookup yields CDR1 SGHKS and CDR2 YYEKEE (reference sequence). With 0 bases removed from V and 5 bases from J, the gap between germline ends came to 5 bases. The length of the CDR3 is 12 residues. The CDR3 protein is CASSLDGYGYTF. As DNA, the CDR3 is TGTGCCAGCAGCTTGGACGGGTATGGCTACACCTTC. The whole variable domain, filled in from reference TRBV5-5 and TRBJ1-2, reads DAGVTQSPTHLIKTRGQQVTLRCSPISGHKSVSWYQQVLGQGPQFIFQYYEKEERGRGNFPDRFSARQFPNYSSELNVNALLLGDSALYLCASSLDGYGYTFGSGTRLTVV.

This clone was counted once. V is TRBV21-1 and J is TRBJ1-2; the table gives TRBD1 as D, unverified against the DNA. TRBV21-1 is a recognized pseudogene. The CDR3 loop spans 16 amino acids. The CDR3 loop is CASSNFRDRGYYGYTF. DNA of the CDR3: TGTGCCAGCAGCAACTTTAGGGACAGGGGCTACTATGGCTACACCTTC.

The CDR3 reads CASSFGETQYF. DNA for the CDR3: TGTGCCAGCAGCTTTGGCGAGACCCAGTACTTC. V gene TRBV13 combines with J gene TRBJ2-5; D not resolved. Trimming cost V 3 bases and J 5 bases, with 4 bases left between them. CDR3 length: 11 residues. The germline V gene has CDR1 PRHDT and CDR2 FYEKMQ (reference sequence).

The genes are TRBV2 and TRBJ1-3, with D perhaps matching TRBD1 (6 bases). The CDR3 length is 15 residues. The germline V and J ends were trimmed by 6 bases and 4 bases, with 16 bases remaining between them. Germline CDR1 reads SNHLY; CDR2 reads FYNNEI. CDR3 amino acids: CASRGAIRLGNTIYF. In DNA form, the CDR3 reads TGTGCCAGCAGGGGGGCTATTCGCTTAGGAAACACCATATATTTT.

This clone was seen once. V usage is TRBV9 and J usage is TRBJ2-7; D ambiguous. V lost 0 bases and J lost 2, with 9 bases in between. Germline CDR1 and CDR2: SGDLS and YYNGEE. There are 14 residues in the CDR3. The CDR3 coding sequence is TGTGCCAGCAGCGTAGATGCAGGCCCCTACGAGCAGTACTTC. Amino acid sequence: CASSVDAGPYEQYF.

The rearrangement uses TRBV7-8 and TRBJ2-2; 14 bases are shared with TRBD2. Germline V lookup: CDR1 SGHVS, CDR2 FQNEAQ. The CDR3 has 18 residues. The J segment lost 0 bases and the V segment lost 5 bases, leaving 5 bases of the junction unmatched. Here the CDR3 DNA reads TGTGCCAGCAGCCGGGGACTAGCGGGGGCCGCGAACACCGGGGAGCTGTTTTTT. This translates into CASSRGLAGAANTGELFF. The variable domain in full, with the rest retrieved from reference TRBV7-8 and TRBJ2-2, is GAGVSQSPRYKVAKRGQDVALRCDPISGHVSLFWYQQALGQGPEFLTYFQNEAQLDKSGLPSDRFFAERPEGSVSTLKIQRTQQEDSAVYLCASSRGLAGAANTGELFFGEGSRLTVL.

The chain combines TRBV7-6 with TRBJ1-3, with D unclear. The CDR3 totals 14 residues. Trimming pared 6 bases from V and 2 bases from J, leaving 11 bases between. CDR1 and CDR2 from the germline V gene are SGHVS and FNYEAQ. CDR3 loop: CASSPTATGNTIYF. The CDR3 DNA sequence: TGTGCCAGCAGTCCCACCGCGACTGGAAACACCATATATTTT.

J is TRBJ1-1 and V is TRBV6-1, with D maybe TRBD1 (5 bases). Germline lookup yields CDR1 MNHNS and CDR2 SASEGT. The length of the CDR3 is 14 residues. The V and J ends lost 3 bases and 0 bases respectively, with 8 bases between them. The CDR3 here is CASSEGLMNTEAFF. The CDR3 DNA is TGTGCCAGCAGTGAGGGGCTTATGAACACTGAAGCTTTCTTT.

The table lists this clone with a few counts. The CDR3 nucleotides are TGCGCCAGCAGCAAACAGGAGAATCAGCCCCAGCATTTT. Translation gives CASSKQENQPQHF. The chain has TRBV4-1 and TRBJ1-5; D possibly corresponds to TRBD1 (5 bases). This CDR3 has 13 residues. V was clipped by 5 bases and J by 4 bases, with 9 bases between them. Looked up from germline, CDR1 is MGHRA and CDR2 is YSYEKL.

This chain uses TRBV27 with TRBJ2-5, with D tentatively TRBD2 (7 bases). CDR1 and CDR2 from the germline V gene are MNHEY and SMNVEV (reference sequence). V was trimmed by 5 bases and J by 4 bases, leaving 20 bases between them. This CDR3 is built from 16 residues. CDR3 nucleotides: TGTGCCAGCAGTAACTCTGCGGGGGCGCGGACAGAGACCCAGTACTTC. It yields the protein CASSNSAGARTETQYF.

The chain combines TRBV27 with TRBJ2-1, with TRBD2 matching 9 bases. Germline V gives CDR1 MNHEY, CDR2 SMNVEV (reference sequence). Losses at the gene ends were 3 bases for V and 7 bases for J; bases not matched to a gene: 10. The CDR3 length is 16 residues. CDR3 in amino acids: CASSFSGGFSGNEQFF. In DNA form, the CDR3 reads TGTGCCAGCAGTTTTAGCGGGGGTTTTTCGGGGAATGAGCAGTTCTTC.

The CDR3 coding sequence is TGCAGCGTAGAGGTCAGGACAGATTTCACCGGGGAGCTGTTTTTT. Protein sequence: CSVEVRTDFTGELFF. V usage is TRBV29-1 and J usage is TRBJ2-2; D may be TRBD1 (6 bases). CDR3 length: 15 residues. Trimming left V 6 bases short and J 4 bases short, with 18 bases between. The germline gives CDR1 SQVTM, CDR2 ANQGSEA.

The chain combines TRBV5-1 with TRBJ2-7; TRBD1 matches 7 bases. The CDR3 is made up of 15 amino acids. Germline values: CDR1 SGHRS, CDR2 YFSETQ. The junction had 9 bases not matched to a gene; V was cut back by 1 base and J by 5 bases. CDR3: CASSLSGTEVNEQYF. The CDR3 nucleotides read TGCGCCAGCAGCTTGTCCGGGACAGAAGTCAACGAGCAGTACTTC.

This clone showed up just a few times. The V and J genes are TRBV11-2 and TRBJ2-1; the match to TRBD2 covers 12 bases. The germline CDR1 and CDR2 sequences are SGHAT and FQNNGV. With 4 bases clipped from V and 4 bases from J, the junction kept 5 bases outside the gene matches. The CDR3 is made up of 16 amino acids. The CDR3 region is CASSSHLAGGYNEQFF. The CDR3 DNA sequence: TGTGCCAGCAGCTCCCACCTAGCGGGGGGGTACAATGAGCAGTTCTTC.

The chain carries TRBV13 and TRBJ1-4, with D possibly TRBD1 on 6 matching bases. Germline V lookup: CDR1 PRHDT, CDR2 FYEKMQ (reference sequence). The length of the CDR3 is 14 residues. The V end lost 5 bases, the J end lost 7 bases, and 14 bases lay between the germline ends. The CDR3 here is CASSLRGGGEKLFF. DNA for the CDR3: TGTGCCAGCAGCCTGAGGGGGGGCGGTGAAAAACTGTTTTTT. Combining the CDR3 with reference TRBV13 and TRBJ1-4 gives the whole variable domain AAGVIQSPRHLIKEKRETATLKCYPIPRHDTVYWYQQGPGQDPQFLISFYEKMQSDKGSIPDRFSAQQFSDYHSELNMSSLELGDSALYFCASSLRGGGEKLFFGSGTQLSVL.

The chain carries TRBV2 and TRBJ2-5, with TRBD2 as a possible D gene (7 bases). Germline loops: CDR1 SNHLY, CDR2 FYNNEI. The length of the CDR3 is 13 residues. Trimming removed 7 bases from V and 5 bases from J, with 14 bases in between. CDR3 bases: TGTGCCAGCACTTGGGGGGGCCAGGAGACCCAGTACTTC. Protein product: CASTWGGQETQYF.

The rearrangement joins TRBV13 to TRBJ1-1, with no clear D. The CDR3 has 15 residues. In germline, CDR1 is PRHDT, CDR2 FYEKMQ (reference sequence). V was shortened by 5 bases and J by 1 base, with 14 bases between the two germline ends. CDR3 bases: TGTGCCAGCAGCGCCGGAGGGTACGGGAACACTGAAGCTTTCTTT. Translated, it gives CASSAGGYGNTEAFF.

This sequence joins TRBV4-1 and TRBJ1-6, with 7 positions matching TRBD1. Germline V gives CDR1 MGHRA, CDR2 YSYEKL. The ends lost 0 bases at V and 4 bases at J; junction bases unmatched: 9. The CDR3 runs to 18 residues. The CDR3 nucleotides read TGCGCCAGCAGCCAAGACATAACCGGGACAGCATATAATTCACCCCTCCACTTT. The encoded protein is CASSQDITGTAYNSPLHF.

This clone showed up just a few times. The V call is TRBV2, the J call TRBJ1-6, with 7 bases identical to TRBD1. After removal of 9 bases from V and 5 bases from J, the junction contained 4 bases not matched to a gene. The germline gives CDR1 SNHLY, CDR2 FYNNEI. The CDR3 is 13 residues long. The CDR3 spells CARQTGHNSPLHF. The CDR3 DNA is TGTGCCAGACAGACAGGGCATAATTCACCCCTCCACTTT.

This clone occurred a few times. V gene TRBV3-1 (or the pseudogene TRBV3-2) combines with J gene TRBJ1-1; TRBD1 matches 9 bases. The J segment lost 0 bases and the V segment lost 4 bases, leaving 3 bases of the junction unmatched. This CDR3 has 15 amino acids. Germline CDR1 LGHDT, CDR2 YNNKEL (reference sequence). CDR3 protein: CASSRGTGLNTEAFF. For the CDR3, the DNA is TGTGCCAGCAGCCGTGGGACAGGGTTGAACACTGAAGCTTTCTTT.

V is TRBV12-3 or TRBV12-4 and J is TRBJ1-2; D perhaps matches TRBD1 (6 bases). Trimming took 7 bases from V and 7 from J, leaving 13 bases between them. The CDR3 loop spans 12 amino acids. CDR3: CASIRVGGGYTF. CDR3 in DNA: TGTGCCAGCATCAGGGTAGGGGGTGGCTACACCTTC.